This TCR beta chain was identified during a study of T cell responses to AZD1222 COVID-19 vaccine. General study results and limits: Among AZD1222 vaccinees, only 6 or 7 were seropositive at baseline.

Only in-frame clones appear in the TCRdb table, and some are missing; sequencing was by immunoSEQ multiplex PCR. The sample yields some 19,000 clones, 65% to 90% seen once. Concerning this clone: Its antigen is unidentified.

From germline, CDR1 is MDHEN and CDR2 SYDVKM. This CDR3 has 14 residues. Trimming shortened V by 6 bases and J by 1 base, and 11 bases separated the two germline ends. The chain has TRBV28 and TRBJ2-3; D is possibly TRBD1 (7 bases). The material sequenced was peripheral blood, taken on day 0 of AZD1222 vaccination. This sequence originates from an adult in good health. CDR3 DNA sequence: TGTGCCAGCAGGGGAGGACAGGGCACAGATACGCAGTATTTT. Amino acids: CASRGGQGTDTQYF.